Reported below is one T cell receptor (beta chain). Its target is not known. Germline V gives CDR1 ENHRY, CDR2 SYGVKD. This CDR3 contains 13 residues. With 8 bases removed from V and 5 bases from J, the gap between germline ends came to 15 bases. This entry comes from a study of beta chain features in type 1 diabetes. The isolated RNA, all of it, was reverse transcribed, so expressed TCRB transcripts were what got sequenced. Method: immunoSEQ multiplex PCR; TCRdb's copy keeps in-frame clones and lacks some. In the table there are almost 350,000 clones, 8% of which are singletons. Study results and limitations: These data did not resolve whether HLA type affects TCRB rearrangement. The cDNA sequencing approach could over-represent high-TCR-expressing cells.

The sequenced sample was central memory CD4+ T cells from blood. The source of this sequence is a woman younger than 30 in good health. The J gene is TRBJ2-5, the V gene TRBV10-3; D might be TRBD2 (6 bases). CDR3 amino acids: CAIGYGRGETQYF. The CDR3 nucleotides are TGTGCCATCGGTTACGGGAGAGGGGAGACCCAGTACTTC.